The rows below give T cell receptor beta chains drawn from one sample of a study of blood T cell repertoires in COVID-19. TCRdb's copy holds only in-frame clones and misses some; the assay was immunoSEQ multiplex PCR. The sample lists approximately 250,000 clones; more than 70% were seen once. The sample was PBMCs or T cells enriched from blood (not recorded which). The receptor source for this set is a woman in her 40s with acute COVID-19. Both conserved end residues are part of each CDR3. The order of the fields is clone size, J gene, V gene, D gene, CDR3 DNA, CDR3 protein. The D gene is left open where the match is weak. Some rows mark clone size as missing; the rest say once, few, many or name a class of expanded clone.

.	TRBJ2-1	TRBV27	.	TGTGCCAGCAGTTTCTGGCGGGGGCTAAACAATGAGCAGTTCTTC	CASSFWRGLNNEQFF
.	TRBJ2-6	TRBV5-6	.	TGTGCCAGCAGCTTGGGGCTGTATTCTGGGGCCAACGTCCTGACTTTC	CASSLGLYSGANVLTF
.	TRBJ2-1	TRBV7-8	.	TGTGCCAGCAGCTCCTTGGACGGCGGGATTGTTTCAAGTGAGCAGTTCTTC	CASSSLDGGIVSSEQFF
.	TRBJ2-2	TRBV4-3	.	TGCGCCAGCAGGCATAACGAGGGAGGCACCGGGGAGCTGTTTTTT	CASRHNEGGTGELFF
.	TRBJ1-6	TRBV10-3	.	TGTGCCATCAGTGTTCGTCCCCAGGATTCACCCCTCCACTTT	CAISVRPQDSPLHF
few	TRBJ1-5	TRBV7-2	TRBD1	TGTGCCAGCAGCTCCTCAGGGGGAAGTCAGCCCCAGCATTTT	CASSSSGGSQPQHF
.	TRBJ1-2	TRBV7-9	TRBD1	TGTGCCAGCAGCCAGACAGGGAACTATGGCTACACCTTC	CASSQTGNYGYTF
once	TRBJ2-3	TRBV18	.	TGTGCCAGCTCACCGCGGGGTGGCACAGATACGCAGTATTTT	CASSPRGGTDTQYF
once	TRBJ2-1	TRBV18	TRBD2	TGTGCCTGCGGCCGGAGCGGGGGATTCAATGAGCAGTTCTTC	CACGRSGGFNEQFF
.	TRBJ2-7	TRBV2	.	TGTGCCAGCAGTGACAGGGCGTACGAGCAGTACTTC	CASSDRAYEQYF
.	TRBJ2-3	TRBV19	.	TGTGCCAGTAGTTTAAGCGGGTCTGATACGCAGTATTTT	CASSLSGSDTQYF
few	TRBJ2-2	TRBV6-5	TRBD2	TGTGCCAGCAGTTCGGGGGGAAGCAACAGGGAGCTGTTTTTT	CASSSGGSNRELFF
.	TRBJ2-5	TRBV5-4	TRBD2	TGTGCCAGCAGCTTGGGAGGGACTAAAGCTCGCCAAGAGACCCAGTACTTC	CASSLGGTKARQETQYF
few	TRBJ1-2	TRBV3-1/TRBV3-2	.	TGTGCCAGCAGCCCAGACCTCGTTCAGGGGTACTATGGCTACACCTTC	CASSPDLVQGYYGYTF
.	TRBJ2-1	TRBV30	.	TGTGCCTGGACAGGGATAACGCTTGACAATGAGCAGTTCTTC	CAWTGITLDNEQFF
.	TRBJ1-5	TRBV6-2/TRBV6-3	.	TGTGCCAGCAGTTACGCTCAGTCGCTTAGCAATCAGCCCCAGCATTTT	CASSYAQSLSNQPQHF
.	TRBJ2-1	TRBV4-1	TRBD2	TGCGCCAGCAGCCAAACTAGCGGGAGATTATACAATGAGCAGTTCTTC	CASSQTSGRLYNEQFF
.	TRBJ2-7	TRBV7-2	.	TGTGCCAGCAGCTTAACGTCCGGACAAGAAGGGCGTACCTACGAGCAGTACTTC	CASSLTSGQEGRTYEQYF
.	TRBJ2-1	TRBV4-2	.	TGTGCCAGCAGCTCAGGATTTGGGCAGGGTATCGGGAATGAGCAGTTCTTC	CASSSGFGQGIGNEQFF
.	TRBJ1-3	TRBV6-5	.	TGTGCCAGCAGTCCTGGGACATACTATGGAAACACCATATATTTT	CASSPGTYYGNTIYF
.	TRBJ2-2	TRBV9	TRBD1	TGTGCCAGCAGCGCATTACCTTCAGGGGGCGCGGAGGCCGGGGAGCTGTTTTTT	CASSALPSGGAEAGELFF
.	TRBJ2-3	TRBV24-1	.	TGTGCCACCAGTGACTACGACACAGATACGCAGTATTTT	CATSDYDTDTQYF
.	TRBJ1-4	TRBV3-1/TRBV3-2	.	TGTGCCAGCAGCCAAGGCGGGGGGCAGCAGGGAAAACTGTTTTTT	CASSQGGGQQGKLFF
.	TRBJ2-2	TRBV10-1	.	TGCGCCAGCAGTTCCACTTGGACCGGGGAGCTGTTTTTT	CASSSTWTGELFF
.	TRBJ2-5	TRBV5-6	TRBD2	TGTGCCAGCAGCAATGGACTAGCGTTCGAGACCCAGTACTTC	CASSNGLAFETQYF
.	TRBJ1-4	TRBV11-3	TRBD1	TGTGCCAGCAGCCCCCGGGACAGGCCTAATGAAAAACTGTTTTTT	CASSPRDRPNEKLFF
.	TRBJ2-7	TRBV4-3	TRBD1	TGCGCCAGCAGCCAGAATCTTGGACAGGGATCCTACGAGCAGTACTTC	CASSQNLGQGSYEQYF
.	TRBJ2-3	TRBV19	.	TGTGCCAGTAGTGCCCGGGACTGGGGCACAGATACGCAGTATTTT	CASSARDWGTDTQYF
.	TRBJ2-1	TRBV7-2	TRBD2	TGTGCCAGCAGCTTACCACGCGGGACTAGAAACAATGAGCAGTTCTTC	CASSLPRGTRNNEQFF
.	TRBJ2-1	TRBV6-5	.	TGTGCCAGCAGAGGGGCCCGCAATGAGCAGTTCTTC	CASRGARNEQFF
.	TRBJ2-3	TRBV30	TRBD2	TGTGCCTGGAAGGCGGGGGAGCACACAGATACGCAGTATTTT	CAWKAGEHTDTQYF
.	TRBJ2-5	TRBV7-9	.	TGTGCCAGCAGCTTAGCGGACAGTAAAGAGACCCAGTACTTC	CASSLADSKETQYF
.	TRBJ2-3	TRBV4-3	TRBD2	TGCGCCAGCAGCCAGGAGGGACTAGCGGGAGGGACTATGAGCACAGATACGCAGTATTTT	CASSQEGLAGGTMSTDTQYF
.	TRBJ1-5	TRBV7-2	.	TGTGCCAGCAGCCCGCCAAGGGGGGGTCGGGGTCAGCCCCAGCATTTT	CASSPPRGGRGQPQHF
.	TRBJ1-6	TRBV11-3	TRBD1	TGTGCCAGCAGGGGACAGGGTAATTCACCCCTCCACTTT	CASRGQGNSPLHF
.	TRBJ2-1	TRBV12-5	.	TGTGCTAGTGCTCCCGGACTATCCTACAATGAGCAGTTCTTC	CASAPGLSYNEQFF
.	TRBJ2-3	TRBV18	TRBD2	TGTGCCAGCTCACCGGCAAGCGGGAGGCGGAGCACAGATACGCAGTATTTT	CASSPASGRRSTDTQYF
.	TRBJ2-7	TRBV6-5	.	TGTGCCTCAAGGCGGGGGCATGGCTACGAGCAGTACTTC	CASRRGHGYEQYF
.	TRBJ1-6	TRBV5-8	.	TGTGCCAGCAGCTTGGGCGGGACCGGTTCACCCCTCCACTTT	CASSLGGTGSPLHF
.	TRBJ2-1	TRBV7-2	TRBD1	TGTGCCAGCCGACAGGGTTACAATGAGCAGTTCTTC	CASRQGYNEQFF
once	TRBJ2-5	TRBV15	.	TGTGCCACCAGCAGAGATCCGGGTCGGGAGGAGACCCAGTACTTC	CATSRDPGREETQYF
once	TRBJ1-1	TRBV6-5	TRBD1	TGTGCCAGCCAGTCATACCGGGACAGTGAAGCTTTCTTT	CASQSYRDSEAFF
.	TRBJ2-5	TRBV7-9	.	TGTGCCAGCAGCTTAAACGGCAGGGAGACCCAGTACTTC	CASSLNGRETQYF
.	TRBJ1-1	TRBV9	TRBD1	TGTGCCAGCAGCGTAGCTACCAGGGGGAAGGGGGTGGACACTGAAGCTTTCTTT	CASSVATRGKGVDTEAFF
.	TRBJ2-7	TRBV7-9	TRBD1	TGTGCCAGCAGCCCGGGACAGTCCTACGAGCAGTACTTC	CASSPGQSYEQYF
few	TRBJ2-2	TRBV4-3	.	TGCGCCAGCAGTCAAGTTGAGAGCCAGGCTGCGGGAACCGGGGAGCTGTTTTTT	CASSQVESQAAGTGELFF
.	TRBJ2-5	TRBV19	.	TGTGCCAGTAGTATCTCTGACGCCAGGTACCAAGAGACCCAGTACTTC	CASSISDARYQETQYF
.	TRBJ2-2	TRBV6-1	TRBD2	TGTGCCAGCAGTGAAATTTTTTTCGGTCGACTAGCGAGGAACACCGGGGAGCTGTTTTTT	CASSEIFFGRLARNTGELFF
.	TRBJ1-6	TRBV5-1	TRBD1	TGCGCCAGCAGCTCACAGGGGGCTGATAATTCACCCCTCCACTTT	CASSSQGADNSPLHF
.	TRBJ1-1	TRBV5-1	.	TGCGCCAGCAGCAGGGAGGGTGATTCGGCTGAAGCTTTCTTT	CASSREGDSAEAFF
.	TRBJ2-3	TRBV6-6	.	TGTGCCAGCAGTTACGGGCTAGCATTAGATACGCAGTATTTT	CASSYGLALDTQYF
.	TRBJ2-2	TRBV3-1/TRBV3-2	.	TGTGCCAGCAGCCCCCGGGACTCCGGGGAGCTGTTTTTT	CASSPRDSGELFF
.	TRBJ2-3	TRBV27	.	TGTGCCAGCAGTTTTACTGGGGAGAATACGCAGTATTTT	CASSFTGENTQYF
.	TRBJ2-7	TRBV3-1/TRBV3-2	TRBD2	TGTGCCAGCAGCCCGTCCGTCGGGGGGGGAGTGCAGTACTTC	CASSPSVGGGVQYF
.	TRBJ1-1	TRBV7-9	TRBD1	TGTGCCAGCAGCTTCTCGACAGGGGCGAACACTGAAGCTTTCTTT	CASSFSTGANTEAFF